This T cell receptor (beta chain) originates from a study of cytomegalovirus exposure and HLA in healthy donors. Study as a whole: Earlier, 150 million to 200 million T cells were analyzed, and fewer than 120 million unique TCR beta sequences were found among them. Study-level findings and limits: The study flagged about 160 TCR beta chains as cytomegalovirus-associated. V segments that were indistinguishable, TRBV6-2 and TRBV6-3 among them, were omitted from analysis.

V shed 2 bases, J shed 3 bases, and the junction held 2 bases outside the gene matches. Germline V CDR1 and CDR2: SGHRS, YFSETQ. This CDR3 comprises 15 residues. A remark on this clone: Its specificity is unknown.

13 Jbeta primers and 60 Vbeta primers were used for the PCR. Sequencing used immunoSEQ multiplex PCR; TCRdb keeps in-frame clones, though not all of them. The table shows more than 110,000 clones, with more than 60% occurring only once. The TCR was taken from a male donor in good health and CMV-seronegative. Sequenced sample: PBMCs. V and J are TRBV5-1 and TRBJ2-1; 10 bases line up with TRBD2. As DNA, the CDR3 is TGCGCCAGCAGCTTATTAGCGGGGGGCTACAATGAGCAGTTCTTC. It yields the protein CASSLLAGGYNEQFF.